This passage covers 26 T cell receptor beta chains from one sample sequenced in a study of blood T cell repertoires in COVID-19. Libraries were prepared by immunoSEQ multiplex PCR; TCRdb keeps only in-frame clonotypes and omits some of them. The sample comprises 300,000 to 400,000 clones, 85% of which are singletons, and 7.2% rests with the top ten. The material sequenced was peripheral blood. These TCRs come from a human donor in a cohort sampled during active COVID-19.

In DNA, the CDR3 is TGTGCCAGCAGCTCAACGACCGGGTACTATGGCTACACCTTC. Protein product: CASSSTTGYYGYTF. The chain recombines TRBV9 with TRBJ1-2, with D uncertain. The CDR3 covers 14 residues. CDR1 is SGDLS and CDR2 is YYNGEE in the germline V gene. Trimming stripped 4 bases from V and 3 bases from J, with 13 bases between.

The rearrangement joins TRBV14 to TRBJ1-2; D gene uncertain. The germline V gene encodes CDR1 SGHDN and CDR2 FVKESK. The CDR3 runs 15 residues. V was clipped by 1 base and J by 8 bases, with 17 bases between them. CDR3 DNA: TGTGCCAGCAGCCAAGGACTCCTCCGGCCCCTCGGCTACACCTTC. Amino acid sequence: CASSQGLLRPLGYTF. The whole variable domain, remainder taken from reference TRBV14 and TRBJ1-2, is EAGVTQFPSHSVIEKGQTVTLRCDPISGHDNLYWYRRVMGKEIKFLLHFVKESKQDESGMPNNRFLAERTGGTYSTLKVQPAELEDSGVYFCASSQGLLRPLGYTFGSGTRLTVV.

This rearrangement joins TRBV7-3 to TRBJ1-2, with 7 positions matching TRBD1. Per germline, CDR1 SGHTA and CDR2 FQGTGA. The CDR3 covers 12 residues. The J segment lost 7 bases and the V segment lost 2 bases, leaving 1 base of the junction unmatched. As DNA, the CDR3 is TGTGCCAGCAGCTTAGAGGGGGCTGGCTACACCTTC. It is translated as CASSLEGAGYTF.

This clone was observed many times. V and J are TRBV6-1 and TRBJ1-1; TRBD1 might be the D (6 bases). The CDR3 loop spans 15 amino acids. Between the trimmed V and J ends, which lost 3 bases and 1 base, there was a span of 12 bases. Germline V CDR1 and CDR2: MNHNS, SASEGT. CDR3 amino acids: CASSDTGQENTEAFF. The DNA of the CDR3 is TGTGCCAGCAGTGACACAGGGCAGGAGAACACTGAAGCTTTCTTT.

The chain uses TRBV6-9 and TRBJ2-5; TRBD2 might be the D (7 bases). The CDR3 is 14 residues long. V lost 7 bases to trimming and J lost 0 bases, with 12 bases between them. From germline, CDR1 is MNHGY and CDR2 SVAAGI. The CDR3 bases are TGTGCCAGCAACGGGGGGCGCTACCAAGAGACCCAGTACTTC. Protein product: CASNGGRYQETQYF.

This clone showed up just a few times. This chain links TRBV6-5 with TRBJ2-1; possibly TRBD2 for D (7 bases). This CDR3 has 12 amino acids. Germline V gene lookup returns CDR1 MNHEY and CDR2 SVGAGI. The V and J ends lost 8 bases and 7 bases respectively, with 12 bases between them. CDR3 loop: CASGGGVNEQFF. In DNA form, the CDR3 reads TGTGCCAGCGGGGGGGGCGTAAATGAGCAGTTCTTC.

This clone was detected only once. This rearrangement joins TRBV24-1 to TRBJ2-1, with TRBD1 identical over 7 bases. The length of the CDR3 is 14 residues. CDR1 and CDR2 (germline): KGHDR, SFDVKD. The V and J ends lost 4 bases and 3 bases, in that order; junction bases with no gene match: 2. The CDR3 DNA is TGTGCCACCAGTGACACAGGGGACTACAATGAGCAGTTCTTC. As protein: CATSDTGDYNEQFF.

V usage is TRBV18 and J usage is TRBJ1-4; weak D call: TRBD1 (5 bases). CDR1 and CDR2 (germline): KGHSH, LQKENI. CDR3 length equals 14 residues. V dropped 0 bases and J dropped 6 bases, with 8 bases sitting between them. The CDR3 nucleotides read TGTGCCAGCTCACCACCGCTAGGGGATGAAAAACTGTTTTTT. Amino acid sequence: CASSPPLGDEKLFF.

As concerns this clone: Other nucleotide sequences in the sample specify the same CDR3. CDR3 region: CASSLGQGVEAFF. CDR3 DNA sequence: TGTGCCAGCAGCCTCGGACAGGGGGTTGAAGCTTTCTTT. The gene calls are TRBV7-8 and TRBJ1-1, with 10 positions matching TRBD1. V lost 5 bases to trimming and J lost 7 bases; unmatched junction nucleotides: 4. The CDR3 extends over 13 amino acids. The germline V gene has CDR1 SGHVS and CDR2 FQNEAQ.

The J gene is TRBJ2-1, the V gene TRBV5-5, with D perhaps matching TRBD2 (6 bases). The ends were cut back, 7 bases at V and 2 bases at J, with 19 bases in the middle. Germline V gene lookup returns CDR1 SGHKS and CDR2 YYEKEE (reference sequence). The CDR3 runs 16 residues. As DNA, the CDR3 is TGTGCCAGCGGCCCTTCTACCGGGAGAACCTACAATGAGCAGTTCTTC. Protein product: CASGPSTGRTYNEQFF.

The chain combines TRBV5-1 with TRBJ1-5; weak D call: TRBD1 (5 bases). Trimming stripped 0 bases from V and 6 bases from J, with 10 bases between. The CDR3 spans 14 residues. Looked up from germline, CDR1 is SGHRS and CDR2 is YFSETQ. In DNA, the CDR3 is TGCGCCAGCAGCTTGGGGTGGGGGGTTCAGCCCCAGCATTTT. It is translated as CASSLGWGVQPQHF. Full variable domain (remainder filled in from reference TRBV5-1 and TRBJ1-5): KAGVTQTPRYLIKTRGQQVTLSCSPISGHRSVSWYQQTPGQGLQFLFEYFSETQRNKGNFPGRFSGRQFSNSRSEMNVSTLELGDSALYLCASSLGWGVQPQHFGDGTRLSIL.

The V gene is TRBV19, the J gene TRBJ1-3; D is possibly TRBD1 (6 bases). The length of the CDR3 is 14 residues. CDR1 is LNHDA and CDR2 is SQIVND in the germline V gene (reference sequence). Between the trimmed V and J ends, which lost 6 bases and 0 bases, there was a span of 9 bases. The DNA of the CDR3 is TGTGCCAGTAGAAAAGGGGGCTCTGGAAACACCATATATTTT. It specifies CASRKGGSGNTIYF. The complete variable domain, with remaining parts taken from reference TRBV19 and TRBJ1-3, reads DGGITQSPKYLFRKEGQNVTLSCEQNLNHDAMYWYRQDPGQGLRLIYYSQIVNDFQKGDIAEGYSVSREKKESFPLTVTSAQKNPTAFYLCASRKGGSGNTIYFGEGSWLTVV.

This chain links TRBV24-1 with TRBJ1-5; D not certain. This CDR3 has 17 amino acids. The V and J ends lost 2 bases and 7 bases respectively, with 20 bases between them. Germline V CDR1 and CDR2: KGHDR, SFDVKD. CDR3 sequence (DNA): TGTGCCACCAGTGATTCCGCCCTCCCAAAACCGGGGCAGCCCCAGCATTTT. It is translated as CATSDSALPKPGQPQHF.

Points on this clone: Additional DNA sequences in this sample encode the identical CDR3. The chain recombines TRBV19 with TRBJ2-1; D is undetermined. The CDR3 loop spans 13 amino acids. Between the trimmed V and J ends, which lost 3 bases and 4 bases, there was a span of 7 bases. CDR1 is LNHDA and CDR2 is SQIVND in the germline V gene (reference sequence). The CDR3 nucleotides are TGTGCCAGTAGTATCAGTCAGTACAATGAGCAGTTCTTC. Protein sequence: CASSISQYNEQFF.

This clone was recorded once. J is TRBJ1-6 and V is TRBV27, with 9 bases aligning to TRBD1. Germline V gene lookup returns CDR1 MNHEY and CDR2 SMNVEV (reference sequence). The ends lost 2 bases at V and 9 bases at J; junction bases unmatched: 8. CDR3 length: 16 amino acids. The DNA for the CDR3 is TGTGCCAGCAGTTTAAACAGGGACAGGGAGGCTTCACCCCTCCACTTT. This encodes CASSLNRDREASPLHF.

Ten or more counts support this clone. This chain uses TRBV24-1 with TRBJ2-7, with D perhaps matching TRBD1 (5 bases). Germline values: CDR1 KGHDR, CDR2 SFDVKD. Trimming pared 5 bases from V and 5 bases from J, leaving 21 bases between. The CDR3 runs to 16 residues. CDR3 sequence (DNA): TGTGCCACCAGTGCCTCAGGGCGTTTCGGTACGAACGAGCAGTACTTC. Its translation: CATSASGRFGTNEQYF.

V is TRBV19 and J is TRBJ1-1; D call uncertain. The V gene's germline CDR1 is LNHDA and CDR2 SQIVND (reference sequence). The V end lost 1 base, the J end lost 3 bases, and 9 bases lay between the germline ends. CDR3 length: 14 residues. The CDR3 here is CASSIGTEYTEAFF. CDR3 nucleotides: TGTGCCAGTAGTATAGGAACAGAGTACACTGAAGCTTTCTTT. The entire variable domain, with the rest obtained from reference TRBV19 and TRBJ1-1, is as follows: DGGITQSPKYLFRKEGQNVTLSCEQNLNHDAMYWYRQDPGQGLRLIYYSQIVNDFQKGDIAEGYSVSREKKESFPLTVTSAQKNPTAFYLCASSIGTEYTEAFFGQGTRLTVV.

V usage is TRBV11-2 and J usage is TRBJ1-3, with D perhaps matching TRBD1 (5 bases). Germline-derived CDR1 and CDR2 are SGHAT and FQNNGV. The CDR3 is made up of 16 amino acids. Trimming stripped 5 bases from V and 1 base from J, with 15 bases between. CDR3 bases: TGTGCCAGCAGCCGCGGTCGGGGGGAATCTGGAAACACCATATATTTT. This translates into CASSRGRGESGNTIYF. The complete variable domain, with remaining parts taken from reference TRBV11-2 and TRBJ1-3, reads EAGVAQSPRYKIIEKRQSVAFWCNPISGHATLYWYQQILGQGPKLLIQFQNNGVVDDSQLPKDRFSAERLKGVDSTLKIQPAKLEDSAVYLCASSRGRGESGNTIYFGEGSWLTVV.

This clone was found a few times. The V and J genes are TRBV5-4 and TRBJ1-2; maybe TRBD1 (6 bases). Germline V gene data show CDR1 as SGHNT and CDR2 as YYREEE (reference sequence). The CDR3 consists of 14 residues. V gave up 4 bases and J gave up 1 base, with 11 bases separating them. Written as DNA, the CDR3 is TGTGCCAGCAGCCGGGACACTTTTAACTATGGCTACACCTTC. Protein sequence: CASSRDTFNYGYTF.

This sequence joins TRBV10-3 and TRBJ1-5; D call uncertain. V dropped 8 bases and J dropped 6 bases, with 17 bases sitting between them. The CDR3 totals 14 residues. Germline-derived CDR1 and CDR2 are ENHRY and SYGVKD. The chain's CDR3 is CAIAAGTESQPQHF. The CDR3 DNA reads TGTGCCATCGCGGCTGGTACGGAAAGTCAGCCCCAGCATTTT.

V is TRBV11-2 and J is TRBJ1-2, with TRBD1 matching over 7 bases. Germline V gene sequence: CDR1 SGHAT, CDR2 FQNNGV. This CDR3 comprises 11 residues. The V and J ends lost 7 bases and 8 bases, in that order; junction bases with no gene match: 4. DNA for the CDR3: TGTGCCAGCAAGGGGGCGCGAGGCTACACCTTC. Translation gives CASKGARGYTF.

CDR3 amino acids: CASSLIIAGTTGELFF. CDR3 in DNA: TGCGCCAGCAGTCTTATAATCGCGGGGACCACCGGGGAGCTGTTTTTT. This chain connects TRBV5-1 to TRBJ2-2, with D possibly TRBD2 on 6 matching bases. The V gene's germline CDR1 is SGHRS and CDR2 YFSETQ. The CDR3 totals 16 residues. The V end lost 5 bases, the J end lost 4 bases, and 18 bases lay between the germline ends.

The V and J genes are TRBV4-1 and TRBJ1-4; the D is unclear. Germline assignment: CDR1 MGHRA and CDR2 YSYEKL. CDR3 length equals 12 residues. V lost 1 base, J lost 11 bases, and 8 bases lay in between. CDR3: CASSQGGPKLFF. CDR3 DNA: TGCGCCAGCAGCCAAGGTGGGCCTAAACTGTTTTTT.

The chain combines TRBV3-1 (or the pseudogene TRBV3-2) with TRBJ2-1; D possibly corresponds to TRBD1 (6 bases). The CDR3 spans 16 residues. V was clipped by 4 bases and J by 0 bases, with 13 bases between them. Germline-derived CDR1 and CDR2 are LGHDT and YNNKEL (reference sequence). The CDR3 protein is CASSRRGPSSYNEQFF. The CDR3 region has the DNA TGTGCCAGCAGCCGCAGGGGCCCAAGCTCCTACAATGAGCAGTTCTTC.

This chain joins TRBV18 and TRBJ2-3; tentatively, D is TRBD1 (5 bases). Deletions cut 6 bases from V and 0 bases from J, with 10 bases between. CDR1 is KGHSH and CDR2 is LQKENI in the germline V gene. CDR3 length equals 14 residues. CDR3 loop: CASSLDRSTDTQYF. CDR3 sequence (DNA): TGTGCCAGCTCGCTAGACAGAAGCACAGATACGCAGTATTTT.

In the case of this clone: Different DNA sequences within this sample yield the same CDR3. CDR3 amino acids: CASSEGGYGYTF. The DNA of the CDR3 is TGTGCCAGCAGTGAGGGAGGCTATGGCTACACCTTC. The rearrangement uses TRBV6-1 and TRBJ1-2; D is unresolved. Trimming left V 3 bases short and J 4 bases short, with 6 bases between. The V gene's germline CDR1 is MNHNS and CDR2 SASEGT. The CDR3 is 12 residues long.